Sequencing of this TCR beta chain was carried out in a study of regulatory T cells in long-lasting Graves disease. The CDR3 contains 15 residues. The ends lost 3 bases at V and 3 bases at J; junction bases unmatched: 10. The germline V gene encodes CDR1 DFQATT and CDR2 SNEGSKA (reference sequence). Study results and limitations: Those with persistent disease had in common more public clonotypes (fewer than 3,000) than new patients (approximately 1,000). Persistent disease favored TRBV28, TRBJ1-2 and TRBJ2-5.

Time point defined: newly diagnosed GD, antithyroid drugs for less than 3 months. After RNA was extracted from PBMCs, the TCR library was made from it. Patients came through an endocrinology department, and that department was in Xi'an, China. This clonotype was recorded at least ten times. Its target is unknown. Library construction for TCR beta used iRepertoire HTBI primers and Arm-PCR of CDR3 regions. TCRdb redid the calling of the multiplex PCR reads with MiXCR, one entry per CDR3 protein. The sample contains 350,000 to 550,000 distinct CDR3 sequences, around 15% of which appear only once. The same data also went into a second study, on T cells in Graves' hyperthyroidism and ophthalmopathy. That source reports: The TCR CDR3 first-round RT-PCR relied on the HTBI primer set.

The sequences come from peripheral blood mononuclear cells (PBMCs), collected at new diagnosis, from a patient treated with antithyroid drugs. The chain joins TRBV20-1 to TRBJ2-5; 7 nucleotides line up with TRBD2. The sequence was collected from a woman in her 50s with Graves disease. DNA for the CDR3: TGCAGTGCTAGCAGGGTCTTTGCGGGAGAAGAGACCCAGTACTTC. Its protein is CSASRVFAGEETQYF.